These 10 T cell receptor beta chains were sequenced from one sample in a study of blood T cells in healthy people across ages. Together with a sample-barcoded 5' primer, a J-beta primer mix was included in a second PCR lasting roughly 6 to 12 cycles. TCRdb re-derived calls from the 5' RACE reads in MiXCR, one entry per CDR3 protein. The sample comprises 650,000 to 800,000 distinct CDR3 sequences, around 45% of which are singletons, and approximately 20% rests with the top ten. Sequenced material: blood. The receptor set was obtained from a man aged 60 to 75 in good health.

The chain has TRBV3-1 and TRBJ2-5; the D gene is possibly TRBD2 (6 bases). Trimming pared 0 bases from V and 5 bases from J, leaving 25 bases between. The V gene's germline CDR1 is LGHDT and CDR2 YNNKEL (reference sequence). This CDR3 has 19 amino acids. The CDR3 reads CASSQDVVRPGESRETQYF. In DNA, the CDR3 is TGTGCCAGCAGCCAAGATGTGGTCCGTCCGGGGGAGAGTAGGGAGACCCAGTACTTC.

This clonotype came up a few times. The chain carries TRBV6-6 and TRBJ2-2; possible D gene TRBD2, 5 bases. Germline values: CDR1 MNHNY, CDR2 SVGAGI (reference sequence). This CDR3 has 17 amino acids. V lost 3 bases and J 6 bases, leaving 20 bases between the germline ends. The DNA for the CDR3 is TGTGCCAGCAGTTATACTAGGACCGCTAGAGTACCCGGGGAGCTGTTTTTT. The encoded protein is CASSYTRTARVPGELFF.

This clonotype was observed a handful of times. The rearrangement uses TRBV24-1 and TRBJ2-7; 10 bases agree with TRBD1. There are 14 residues in the CDR3. CDR1 and CDR2 (germline): KGHDR, SFDVKD. The J segment lost 5 bases and the V segment lost 2 bases, leaving 2 bases of the junction unmatched. The CDR3 coding sequence is TGTGCCACCAGTGATTCCGGGACAGGGGACGAGCAGTACTTC. Translated: CATSDSGTGDEQYF.

The rearrangement joins TRBV7-2 to TRBJ1-6, with 7 bases fitting TRBD1. Germline V gives CDR1 SGHTA, CDR2 FQGNSA. This CDR3 is built from 15 residues. Germline trimming cut 5 bases from V and 7 bases from J; bases unmatched to any gene: 8. The CDR3 region is CASSPTGTANSPLHF. The DNA of the CDR3 is TGTGCCAGCAGCCCAACCGGGACAGCAAATTCACCCCTCCACTTT.

This chain connects TRBV24-1 to TRBJ1-2; tentative D call: TRBD1 (5 bases). CDR3 length equals 13 residues. V shed 4 bases and J shed 6 bases, with 11 bases lying between them. Germline CDR1 reads KGHDR; CDR2 reads SFDVKD. The CDR3 DNA follows: TGTGCCACCAGTGAGGACACCCATCATGGCTACACCTTC. As protein: CATSEDTHHGYTF.

The genes are TRBV6-2 or TRBV6-3 and TRBJ2-2; 9 bases agree with TRBD1. The CDR3 extends over 16 amino acids. CDR1 and CDR2 from the germline V gene are MNHEY and SVGEGT. Trimming cost V 6 bases and J 5 bases; bases outside gene matches: 10. CDR3 DNA: TGTGCCAGCAGACCGACCGGACAGGGGAGAACCGGGGAGCTGTTTTTT. Amino acids: CASRPTGQGRTGELFF.

This chain connects TRBV15 to TRBJ2-5, with unresolved D. The end of the DNA fits TRBJ2-7 better, so the J call may be wrong. The germline V gene encodes CDR1 LNHNV and CDR2 YYDKDF (reference sequence). The CDR3 is 14 residues long. This chain's CDR3 is CATSRDRVSDEQYF. For the CDR3, the DNA is TGTGCCACCAGCAGAGATAGGGTTTCCGACGAGCAGTACTTC.

This clonotype has a handful of counts. This chain uses TRBV20-1 with TRBJ2-7; TRBD2 matches 9 bases. The assigned J gene may be wrong: the sequence end matches TRBJ2-5 better. The germline gives CDR1 DFQATT, CDR2 SNEGSKA (reference sequence). The CDR3 is made up of 12 amino acids. The CDR3 DNA follows: TGCCGCATAGCGGGGGAAGGGGAGACCCAGTACTTC. Translated: CRIAGEGETQYF.

The gene calls are TRBV20-1 and TRBJ1-5; 7 bases match TRBD1. With V trimmed by 3 bases and J by 4 bases, 6 bases remained unmatched. There are 14 residues in the CDR3. From germline, CDR1 is DFQATT and CDR2 SNEGSKA (reference sequence). Here the CDR3 reads CSASLQGRNQPQHF. CDR3 bases: TGCAGTGCTAGCTTACAGGGGCGAAATCAGCCCCAGCATTTT.

The chain carries TRBV13 and TRBJ2-3, with D unclear. Trimming removed 6 bases at V and 3 bases at J, with 22 bases between. The germline V gene has CDR1 PRHDT and CDR2 FYEKMQ (reference sequence). The CDR3 has 17 residues. The CDR3 region is CASRKRPKAPTTDTQYF. As DNA, the CDR3 is TGTGCCAGCAGAAAACGACCTAAGGCGCCTACTACAGATACGCAGTATTTT.